This TCR beta chain was sequenced in a study of response to subunit inactivated influenza vaccine. As to this clonotype: No antigen is known for it.

Overall study results and limits: The authors suggested that few new T cells are recruited per seasonal influenza vaccination.

Using its own MiXCR run on the RT-PCR reads, TCRdb lists one record per CDR3 protein. The sample contains about half a million distinct CDR3 sequences, about 25% of which appear only once. V gave up 1 base and J gave up 9 bases, with 16 bases separating them. The CDR3 spans 16 residues. Germline CDR1 reads SGHNT; CDR2 reads YENEEA. This material consisted of CD4+ T cells sorted from PBMCs, taken more than 4 days after vaccination. The chain recombines TRBV11-3 with TRBJ1-6; D is undetermined. The TCR originated in a man aged 50-60 years who received an inactivated influenza vaccine. The CDR3 DNA follows: TGTGCCAGCAGCTTAGGCCCAGATTCCGCAGGTTCACCCCTCCACTTT. It specifies CASSLGPDSAGSPLHF.